The text below deals with one T cell receptor (beta chain). No antigen is known for it. Base qualities are missing; no much larger clone stands one base away. The data belong to a study of blood T cell repertoires in COVID-19 (dated by TCRdb to 2018 to 2020). Regarding the study in general: Samples from collaborators originated in the United States, Italy and Spain and spanned both the acute and convalescent phases of COVID-19. Deeply sampled blood TCRbeta repertoires from subjects exposed to, actively infected with, or recovered from COVID-19 were included in the dataset. The repertoires were released in a freely available public database meant as a resource for research on the immune response to SARS-CoV-2. HLA class I and class II types, where available, came from metadata supplied by the sample provider rather than from assay-based typing. The samples were drawn from two sources: the first 160 participants of the ongoing ImmuneRACE study, and 1,200 or so subjects contributed by 6 global collaborators. The sample metadata nearly always contained a de-identified subject ID, COVID-19 status, age in years and sex. The prospective study material was composed of cDNA or gDNA derived from T cells, B-cell-depleted T cells, or PBMCs. What the authors observed across the whole study: Clinical and demographic metadata were provided uncurated, with the amount varying by source and participant.

Each collaborating institution followed its own protocols to collect whole blood in K2EDTA tubes. For TCRbeta analysis, collaborator samples were shipped as frozen whole blood, as isolated PBMCs, or as DNA extracted from either sample type. The immunoSEQ Assay, a bias-controlled multiplex PCR, was used to amplify TCRbeta CDR3 regions from genomic DNA. On the study's bioinformatics: The number of nucleated cells in each sample was estimated from the amplification of reference gene primers within the assay. Sequence reads were collapsed and filtered to measure the absolute abundance of every unique TCRbeta CDR3 rearrangement. For each sample, productive Simpson clonality was calculated as the square root of Simpson's diversity index over productive rearrangements. TCRdb re-hosts the immuneACCESS table, in-frame sequences only. Its copies lack some clones; in the studies checked, an unresolved V gene accounts for under half of them, and the cause for the rest is not known. V, J and clone size are taken as reported in that table, and D and trimming were inferred from the DNA itself. For this sample there are about 140,000 clones; 75% to 85% appear just once. The biggest ten clones account for 10% of the sample.

V trim: 3 bases; J trim: 2 bases; unmatched bases: 3. The germline V gene yields SGHTA for CDR1 and FQGNSA for CDR2. Counted from cysteine to phenylalanine, this CDR3 has 15 amino acids. Of all the DNA, just the CDR3 is kept, 45 bases in frame from base 1. This sequence uses TRBV7-2 and TRBJ2-1; 8 central bases correspond to TRBD1. This sequence originates from a man in his 60s with active or convalescent COVID-19. Sequenced input: peripheral blood. CDR3 sequence: CASSFDRGAYNEQFF. The nucleotide sequence is given as TGTGCCAGCAGCTTTGACAGGGGAGCCTACAATGAGCAGTTCTTC.